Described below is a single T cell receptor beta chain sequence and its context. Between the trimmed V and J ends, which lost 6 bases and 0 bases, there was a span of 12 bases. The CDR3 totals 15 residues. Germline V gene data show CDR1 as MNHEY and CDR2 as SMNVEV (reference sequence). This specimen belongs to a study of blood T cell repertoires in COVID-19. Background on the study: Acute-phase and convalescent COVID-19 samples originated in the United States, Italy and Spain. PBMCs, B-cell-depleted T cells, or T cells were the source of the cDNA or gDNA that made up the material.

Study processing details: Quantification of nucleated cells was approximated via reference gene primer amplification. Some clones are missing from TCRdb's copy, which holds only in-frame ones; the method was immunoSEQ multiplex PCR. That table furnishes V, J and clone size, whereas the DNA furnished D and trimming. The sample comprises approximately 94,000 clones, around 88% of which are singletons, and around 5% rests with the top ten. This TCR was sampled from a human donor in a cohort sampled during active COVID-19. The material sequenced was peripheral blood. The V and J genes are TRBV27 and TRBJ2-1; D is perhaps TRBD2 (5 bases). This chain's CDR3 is CASSPGLSSYNEQFF. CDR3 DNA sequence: TGTGCCAGCAGCCCGGGGTTGAGCTCCTACAATGAGCAGTTCTTC.